These T cell receptor beta chains were read from a single sample in a study of blood T cell repertoires in COVID-19. The data were produced by immunoSEQ multiplex PCR, yet TCRdb's version contains in-frame clones alone and is incomplete. The sample has over 65,000 clones, about 78% seen once. The sample comprised peripheral blood. Source of these receptors: a man between 60 and 75 years old with COVID-19, enrolled during active disease. Each CDR3 is given with its conserved first and last residue. D genes are given only for firm matches. The size entry is marked missing in some rows and otherwise reads once, few, many or a size class.

clone size: NA
J gene: TRBJ2-3
V gene: TRBV19
D gene: TRBD2
CDR3 DNA: TGTGCCAGTACCCCAAACCAACCGGGACTAGCGGGCACAGATACGCAGTATTTT
CDR3 protein: CASTPNQPGLAGTDTQYF

clone size: NA
J gene: TRBJ2-7
V gene: TRBV29-1
D gene: TRBD1
CDR3 DNA: TGCAGCGTAGGGACAGGGGACGAGCAGTACTTC
CDR3 protein: CSVGTGDEQYF

clone size: NA
J gene: TRBJ2-5
V gene: TRBV4-1
D gene: NA
CDR3 DNA: TGCGCCAGCAGCCAAGCTGTCCTACAGGGTAGGGGGGAGACCCAGTACTTC
CDR3 protein: CASSQAVLQGRGETQYF

clone size: NA
J gene: TRBJ2-7
V gene: TRBV2
D gene: TRBD1
CDR3 DNA: TGTGCCAGCACCACCCCGACAGGGGGCGGGCAGTACTTC
CDR3 protein: CASTTPTGGGQYF

clone size: NA
J gene: TRBJ2-4
V gene: TRBV12-5
D gene: NA
CDR3 DNA: TGTGCTAGTGGTTTGGGAACAGGGGGGGACATTCAGTACTTC
CDR3 protein: CASGLGTGGDIQYF

clone size: NA
J gene: TRBJ2-3
V gene: TRBV2
D gene: NA
CDR3 DNA: TGTGCCAGCAACTTCCAAGGACAGCCCGGCGGGGATACGCAGTATTTT
CDR3 protein: CASNFQGQPGGDTQYF

clone size: NA
J gene: TRBJ1-5
V gene: TRBV19
D gene: TRBD1
CDR3 DNA: TGTGCCAGTAGTACCCAGGACAGGGGGAATAATCAGCCCCAGCATTTT
CDR3 protein: CASSTQDRGNNQPQHF

clone size: few
J gene: TRBJ2-1
V gene: TRBV7-9
D gene: NA
CDR3 DNA: TGTGCCAGCAGCTTAGGGGTGGGCCCTGCTGAGAATGAGCAGTTCTTC
CDR3 protein: CASSLGVGPAENEQFF

clone size: NA
J gene: TRBJ1-3
V gene: TRBV11-1
D gene: NA
CDR3 DNA: TGTGCCAGCAGCTTAGATTGGCTTTCCGGAAACACCATATATTTT
CDR3 protein: CASSLDWLSGNTIYF

clone size: NA
J gene: TRBJ1-1
V gene: TRBV18
D gene: NA
CDR3 DNA: TGTGCCAGCTCACCAGTAAACAGGCCAAACACTGAAGCTTTCTTT
CDR3 protein: CASSPVNRPNTEAFF

clone size: NA
J gene: TRBJ1-5
V gene: TRBV7-8
D gene: TRBD1
CDR3 DNA: TGTGCCAGCAGCTTAATCTCAGGGGGCAACAGCAATCAGCCCCAGCATTTT
CDR3 protein: CASSLISGGNSNQPQHF

clone size: NA
J gene: TRBJ2-7
V gene: TRBV11-2
D gene: TRBD1
CDR3 DNA: TGTGCCAGCCGGAGACAGGGGGACCCTGGCGAGCAGTACTTC
CDR3 protein: CASRRQGDPGEQYF

clone size: NA
J gene: TRBJ1-1
V gene: TRBV25-1
D gene: TRBD1
CDR3 DNA: TGTGCCAGCAGTGCACACAGGGGTCTGAACACTGAAGCTTTCTTT
CDR3 protein: CASSAHRGLNTEAFF